This TCR beta chain was recorded in a study of T cells in Graves' hyperthyroidism and ophthalmopathy. Overall study findings and caveats: Blood also held most thyroid clonotypes expanded beyond 0.001.

V was trimmed by 3 bases and J by 2 bases, leaving 13 bases between them. The CDR3 spans 15 residues. Germline loops: CDR1 LNHDA, CDR2 SQIVND (reference sequence). Using RNA transcripts as the source, TCR beta CDR3 regions were amplified. The HTBI primer set served for first-round RT-PCR of the TCR CDR3. TCRdb recomputed calls from the multiplex PCR reads with MiXCR, one row per CDR3 protein. Here the sample spans some 370,000 distinct CDR3 sequences, about 18% being singletons. Subjects aged 18 to 65 presented with newly diagnosed hyperthyroidism of less than 2 months' duration. Exclusion followed for patients with uncontrolled infection, other autoimmune disease, pregnancy or lactation. About this clonotype itself: Its antigen is still unknown.

This receptor was identified in a woman aged 25 to 39 with Graves' hyperthyroidism that later progressed to Graves' ophthalmopathy. This rearrangement joins TRBV19 to TRBJ1-1, with no clear D. The material sequenced was blood. The CDR3 is CASSIVPGSNTEAFF. DNA for the CDR3: TGTGCCAGTAGTATCGTCCCGGGCAGCAACACTGAAGCTTTCTTT.